The sequence of this T cell receptor beta chain was determined in a study of cytomegalovirus exposure and HLA in healthy donors. V lost 5 bases and J 5 bases, leaving 18 bases between the germline ends. The CDR3 loop spans 15 amino acids. The germline gives CDR1 KGHSH, CDR2 LQKENI. PCR amplification relied on 60 Vbeta primers (plus 13 Jbeta primers). Sequencing was performed with immunoSEQ multiplex PCR; in TCRdb, only in-frame clones are kept and a portion is missing. This sample has roughly 150,000 clones; around 75% occur once, and the top ten carry 2.5% to 3%. The source is a woman between 50 and 59 years old in good health and CMV-seropositive. The specimen was PBMCs. The chain couples TRBV18 to TRBJ2-5, with a weak D call TRBD1 (6 bases). DNA of the CDR3: TGTGCCAGCTCAACCGGACAGAGCGAGTGGGAGACCCAGTACTTC. It translates to CASSTGQSEWETQYF.